A selection of T cell receptor beta chains follows, all from one sample in a study of blood T cell repertoires in COVID-19. Produced via immunoSEQ multiplex PCR; TCRdb's table is partial and in-frame only. The sample holds 220,000 or so clones; 70% to 85% are singletons and the top ten take under 2%. The material sequenced was peripheral blood. The receptor set was obtained from a woman of 80 years or more with acute or convalescent COVID-19. Both conserved end residues are trimmed from each CDR3. The D gene is left open where the match is weak.

cdr3_aa: ASSLIRKQF; j_call: TRBJ2-1; v_call: TRBV5-5; d_call: NA; cdr3_length: 9
cdr3_aa: ASRQQGVTEAF; j_call: TRBJ1-1; v_call: TRBV7-9; d_call: TRBD1; cdr3_length: 11
cdr3_aa: ASSMLGVAQY; j_call: TRBJ2-5; v_call: TRBV19; d_call: NA; cdr3_length: 10
cdr3_aa: ASSQDQGSTRYEQY; j_call: TRBJ2-7; v_call: TRBV4-1; d_call: NA; cdr3_length: 14
cdr3_aa: ASSLTGQGSGYT; j_call: TRBJ1-2; v_call: TRBV7-3; d_call: TRBD1; cdr3_length: 12
cdr3_aa: ASSSGTSVYEQY; j_call: TRBJ2-7; v_call: TRBV7-2; d_call: TRBD2; cdr3_length: 12
cdr3_aa: ASRLQQMNTEAF; j_call: TRBJ1-1; v_call: TRBV5-6; d_call: NA; cdr3_length: 12
cdr3_aa: ASRSPGQMMDGYT; j_call: TRBJ1-2; v_call: TRBV28; d_call: NA; cdr3_length: 13
cdr3_aa: ASSLPAGQGPTNEKLF; j_call: TRBJ1-4; v_call: TRBV28; d_call: TRBD1; cdr3_length: 16
cdr3_aa: ASSYSRSGAGTDTQY; j_call: TRBJ2-3; v_call: TRBV6-2/TRBV6-3; d_call: NA; cdr3_length: 15
cdr3_aa: SVAGDHEQY; j_call: TRBJ2-7; v_call: TRBV20-1; d_call: TRBD2; cdr3_length: 9
cdr3_aa: ASSEVVSNEKLF; j_call: TRBJ1-4; v_call: TRBV2; d_call: NA; cdr3_length: 12
cdr3_aa: ASKRGQGTDTQY; j_call: TRBJ2-3; v_call: TRBV19; d_call: TRBD1; cdr3_length: 12
cdr3_aa: ASRLLDYLYTDTQY; j_call: TRBJ2-3; v_call: TRBV5-8; d_call: NA; cdr3_length: 14
cdr3_aa: ASSVGTANTGELF; j_call: TRBJ2-2; v_call: TRBV9; d_call: TRBD1; cdr3_length: 13
cdr3_aa: ASRAQRNEKLF; j_call: TRBJ1-4; v_call: TRBV6-5; d_call: NA; cdr3_length: 11
cdr3_aa: ASSRNRETIIY; j_call: TRBJ1-3; v_call: TRBV2; d_call: NA; cdr3_length: 11
cdr3_aa: ASSLGQGAREQF; j_call: TRBJ2-1; v_call: TRBV3-1/TRBV3-2; d_call: TRBD1; cdr3_length: 12
cdr3_aa: ATGGLAGPDTQY; j_call: TRBJ2-3; v_call: TRBV10-3; d_call: TRBD2; cdr3_length: 12
cdr3_aa: AREWTEKYGYT; j_call: TRBJ1-2; v_call: TRBV21-1; d_call: NA; cdr3_length: 11
cdr3_aa: ASSIRRDSGANVLT; j_call: TRBJ2-6; v_call: TRBV19; d_call: NA; cdr3_length: 14
cdr3_aa: ASSEEMTVYGYT; j_call: TRBJ1-2; v_call: TRBV6-1; d_call: NA; cdr3_length: 12
cdr3_aa: ASGSGQGGQGEQF; j_call: TRBJ2-1; v_call: TRBV12-5; d_call: TRBD1; cdr3_length: 13
cdr3_aa: ASSFVTSGRDGEQF; j_call: TRBJ2-1; v_call: TRBV5-5; d_call: TRBD2; cdr3_length: 14
cdr3_aa: ASSLRGAQETQY; j_call: TRBJ2-5; v_call: TRBV7-9; d_call: NA; cdr3_length: 12
cdr3_aa: ASSYGHLRQETQY; j_call: TRBJ2-5; v_call: TRBV6-6; d_call: NA; cdr3_length: 13
cdr3_aa: ASSLNPTSGNYEQY; j_call: TRBJ2-7; v_call: TRBV7-3; d_call: TRBD2; cdr3_length: 14
cdr3_aa: ASSRGLATEAF; j_call: TRBJ1-1; v_call: TRBV14; d_call: NA; cdr3_length: 11
cdr3_aa: ASSYSAGGHQPQH; j_call: TRBJ1-5; v_call: TRBV6-5; d_call: NA; cdr3_length: 13
cdr3_aa: ASSGVDRVDGNTIY; j_call: TRBJ1-3; v_call: TRBV3-1/TRBV3-2; d_call: TRBD1; cdr3_length: 14
cdr3_aa: SAVDRVGQPQH; j_call: TRBJ1-5; v_call: TRBV29-1; d_call: TRBD1; cdr3_length: 11
cdr3_aa: ASSVGGGNEQF; j_call: TRBJ2-1; v_call: TRBV9; d_call: TRBD2; cdr3_length: 11
cdr3_aa: ASSLSPTELNYGYT; j_call: TRBJ1-2; v_call: TRBV27; d_call: NA; cdr3_length: 14
cdr3_aa: ASSLFPSPSNSPLH; j_call: TRBJ1-6; v_call: TRBV7-8; d_call: NA; cdr3_length: 14
cdr3_aa: ASSLDREREKLF; j_call: TRBJ1-4; v_call: TRBV5-4; d_call: NA; cdr3_length: 12
cdr3_aa: ASSLVAGPTDTQY; j_call: TRBJ2-3; v_call: TRBV6-5; d_call: TRBD2; cdr3_length: 13
cdr3_aa: ASSVSSQGNTIY; j_call: TRBJ1-3; v_call: TRBV9; d_call: NA; cdr3_length: 12
cdr3_aa: ASSLKVSSGNTIY; j_call: TRBJ1-3; v_call: TRBV7-2; d_call: NA; cdr3_length: 13
cdr3_aa: ASSESRTGALGAEAF; j_call: TRBJ1-1; v_call: TRBV10-1; d_call: TRBD1; cdr3_length: 15
cdr3_aa: ASSVGQGYGYT; j_call: TRBJ1-2; v_call: TRBV9; d_call: NA; cdr3_length: 11
cdr3_aa: ASSLGLAGSWDQY; j_call: TRBJ2-5; v_call: TRBV5-8; d_call: TRBD2; cdr3_length: 13